The 11 T cell receptor beta chains reported below all come from one sample, sequenced in a study of OX40 agonist ivuxolimab in advanced cancers. Assay used: immunoSEQ multiplex PCR; TCRdb lists only in-frame clones, some missing. The table lists around 140,000 clones, 90% to 95% of them singletons, with 1% in the top ten. The material was CD4+ or CD8+ T cells sorted from blood, obtained in a trial of the OX40 agonist ivuxolimab. Receptors were obtained from an adult with an advanced solid tumor such as melanoma, head and neck, liver or kidney cancer.

The chain employs TRBV6-6 and TRBJ2-4; 9 bases agree with TRBD1. Germline V gene data show CDR1 as MNHNY and CDR2 as SVGAGI (reference sequence). J gave up 14 bases and V 0 bases, and 14 bases lay outside the gene matches. The CDR3 contains 16 residues. CDR3 sequence reads: CASSYSGDRVGGAEYF. As DNA, the CDR3 is TGTGCCAGCAGTTACTCGGGGGACAGGGTGGGAGGTGCTGAGTACTTC.

The rearrangement links TRBV19 to TRBJ2-3; the match to TRBD1 covers 7 bases. This CDR3 region has 13 residues. V shed 9 bases and J 4 bases; nucleotides not matched to a gene: 7. Germline V CDR1 and CDR2: LNHDA, SQIVND (reference sequence). The DNA of the CDR3 is TGTGCCAGCTCCGACAGGGTTGCAGATACGCAGTATTTT. Translating gives CASSDRVADTQYF.

As for this clone: The germline gene is not matched at one end of the junction; a read error may be the cause. Other DNA sequences of this sample code for an identical CDR3. CDR3 coding DNA: TGTGCCACCCGGACAGGGGTTACCTCCAACACCGGAGAGCTGTTTTTT. Amino acids: CATRTGVTSNTGELFF. This chain links TRBV19 with TRBJ2-2; 9 positions match TRBD1. The CDR3 is 16 amino acids. Germline CDR1 and CDR2: LNHDA and SQIVND (reference sequence).

This sequence joins TRBV5-1 and TRBJ1-3; no reliable D call. In germline, CDR1 is SGHRS, CDR2 YFSETQ. V lost 5 bases and J 0 bases, leaving 15 bases between the germline ends. The CDR3 runs to 16 residues. The CDR3 loop reads CASSTGSTLSGNTIYF. For the CDR3, the DNA is TGCGCCAGCAGTACGGGAAGCACCCTCTCTGGAAACACCATATATTTT.

There are a few counts of this clone. V gene TRBV2 combines with J gene TRBJ1-2; D call uncertain. Germline V gene lookup returns CDR1 SNHLY and CDR2 FYNNEI. This CDR3 has 12 residues. Trimming stripped 8 bases from V and 3 bases from J, with 10 bases between. The CDR3 bases are TGTGCCAGCGGTACGGCACACTATGGCTACACCTTC. Amino acid sequence: CASGTAHYGYTF.

This chain connects TRBV5-1 to TRBJ1-3; 7 nucleotides agree with TRBD1. V was clipped by 0 bases and J by 2 bases; unmatched bases: 2. CDR1 is SGHRS and CDR2 is YFSETQ in the germline V gene. The CDR3 contains 15 residues. CDR3 in DNA: TGCGCCAGCAGCTTGGGACAGGGTGCTGGAAACACCATATATTTT. As protein: CASSLGQGAGNTIYF.

In the case of this clone: One end of the junction varies from germline; a read error may be responsible. J is TRBJ1-1 and V is TRBV7-2; D gene ambiguous. This CDR3 comprises 14 residues. Germline values: CDR1 SGHTA, CDR2 FQGNSA. The CDR3 here is CASSLPSVNIEAFF. The CDR3 DNA is TGTGCCAGCAGTTTACCGTCCGTAAACATTGAAGCTTTCTTT.

CDR3 residues: CASRNRDRVPPYEQYF. The CDR3 nucleotides are TGTGCCAGCAGAAACCGGGACAGGGTCCCTCCCTACGAGCAGTACTTC. J is TRBJ2-5 and V is TRBV27, with 9 bases that match TRBD1. Near its end, the DNA agrees better with TRBJ2-7, so the J call may be wrong. The V gene's germline CDR1 is MNHEY and CDR2 SMNVEV (reference sequence). CDR3 length: 16 residues.

This chain connects TRBV29-1 to TRBJ2-3, with D perhaps TRBD2 (5 bases). The CDR3 runs 16 residues. V was clipped by 2 bases and J by 0 bases, with 15 bases between them. CDR1 SQVTM and CDR2 ANQGSEA come from the germline V gene. CDR3 residues: CSVEIGLTRSTDTQYF. CDR3 sequence (DNA): TGCAGCGTTGAAATCGGACTGACTCGTAGCACAGATACGCAGTATTTT.

The V gene is TRBV5-1, the J gene TRBJ2-5; 8 nucleotides agree with TRBD1. The germline V gene encodes CDR1 SGHRS and CDR2 YFSETQ. After removal of 4 bases from V and 2 bases from J, the junction contained 7 bases not matched to a gene. The CDR3 loop spans 15 amino acids. CDR3 nucleotides: TGCGCCAGCAGCCCTGGGACAGGACTTCAAGAGACCCAGTACTTC. Its protein product is CASSPGTGLQETQYF. The full variable domain, with the rest looked up from reference TRBV5-1 and TRBJ2-5, is KAGVTQTPRYLIKTRGQQVTLSCSPISGHRSVSWYQQTPGQGLQFLFEYFSETQRNKGNFPGRFSGRQFSNSRSEMNVSTLELGDSALYLCASSPGTGLQETQYFGPGTRLLVL.

The chain links TRBV10-3 to TRBJ2-5, with 9 bases matching TRBD2. The CDR3 loop spans 17 amino acids. Trimming cost V 5 bases and J 4 bases; bases outside gene matches: 14. Germline V gene lookup returns CDR1 ENHRY and CDR2 SYGVKD. CDR3 sequence reads: CAISSGGSGRVGETQYF. The CDR3, as DNA: TGTGCCATCAGTAGCGGGGGTAGCGGGAGAGTAGGAGAGACCCAGTACTTC.